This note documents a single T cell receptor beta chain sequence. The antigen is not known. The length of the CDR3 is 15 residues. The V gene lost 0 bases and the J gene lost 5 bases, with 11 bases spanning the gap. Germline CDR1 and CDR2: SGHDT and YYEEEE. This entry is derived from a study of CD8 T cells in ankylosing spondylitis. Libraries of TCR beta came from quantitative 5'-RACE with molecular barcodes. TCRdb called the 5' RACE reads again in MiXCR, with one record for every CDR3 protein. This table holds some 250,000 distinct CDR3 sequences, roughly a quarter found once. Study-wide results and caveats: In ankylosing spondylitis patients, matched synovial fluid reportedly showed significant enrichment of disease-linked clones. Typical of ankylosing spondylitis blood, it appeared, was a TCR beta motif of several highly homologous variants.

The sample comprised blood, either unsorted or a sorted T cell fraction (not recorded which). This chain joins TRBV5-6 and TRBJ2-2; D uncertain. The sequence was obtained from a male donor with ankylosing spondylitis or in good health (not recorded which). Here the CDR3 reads CASSLGHFWTGELFF. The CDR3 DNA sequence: TGTGCCAGCAGCTTGGGACACTTCTGGACCGGGGAGCTGTTTTTT.